At least ten counts were recorded for the clone carrying this T cell receptor (beta chain). Its antigen is unknown. There were only healthy Caucasians among the donors. The sample originates from a study of identical twins. Study-wide points: Fewer insertions were carried by abundant cord blood beta clonotypes, but none was seen in memory repertoires.

Template switching, a step in the protocol, added a universal primer site, and cDNA carried unique molecular identifiers. Each CDR3 protein is one row after TCRdb ran MiXCR on the 5' RACE reads. The data hold a few hundred thousand distinct CDR3 sequences, with about 10% observed a single time. Germline loops: CDR1 SGHAT, CDR2 FQDESV (reference sequence). Trimming took 5 bases from V and 0 from J; bases not matched to a gene: 11. The CDR3 is made up of 20 amino acids. V is TRBV11-1 and J is TRBJ2-3, with 16 nucleotides matching TRBD2. The specimen sequenced was memory T cells sorted from blood. The receptor comes from a man between 50 and 59 years old in good health. The CDR3 is CASSAGTSGRAIFSTDTQYF. CDR3 DNA sequence: TGTGCCAGCAGCGCCGGGACTAGCGGGAGGGCCATTTTTAGCACAGATACGCAGTATTTT.